The present entry profiles one TCR beta chain with its context. No antigen is known for it. This specimen comes from a study of regulatory and conventional T cells in RAG deficiency. Broader study findings: Compared with controls, unique Treg TCR beta sequences dropped roughly 100-fold in Omenn syndrome and CID/AS.

Data came from immunoSEQ multiplex PCR; TCRdb stores just in-frame clones and leaves some out. This table holds tens of thousands of clones, around 89% found once. This CDR3 comprises 12 residues. Looked up from germline, CDR1 is MNHNS and CDR2 is SASEGT. With 6 bases removed from V and 4 bases from J, the gap between germline ends came to 6 bases. These same records also appear under a second study, on regulatory T cells. That source notes: Amplification used 52 TRBV primers and 13 TRBJ primers.

Sequenced: CD8+ T cells sorted from blood. The rearrangement uses TRBV6-1 and TRBJ2-2; no firm D call. The TCR comes from a human donor in good health. This chain's CDR3 is CASSTPTGELFF. The CDR3 bases are TGTGCCAGCAGCACACCCACCGGGGAGCTGTTTTTT.